These 9 T cell receptor beta chains were sequenced from one sample in a study of shared clonotypes between healthy human individuals. Clones were sequenced by immunoSEQ multiplex PCR, and TCRdb holds only the in-frame ones, with some missing. In the table there are approximately 530,000 clones, 90% to 97% of which are singletons. Sequenced sample: naive CD4+ T cells sorted from blood. Subset here: CD45RA+ positively selected. These TCRs come from a woman aged 25 to 39 in good health.

J is TRBJ2-7 and V is TRBV11-2, with D perhaps TRBD1 (5 bases). The germline V and J ends were trimmed by 2 bases and 3 bases, with 5 bases remaining between them. Germline V lookup: CDR1 SGHAT, CDR2 FQNNGV. The CDR3 is 12 residues long. The CDR3 protein is CASSLQGYEQYF. DNA of the CDR3: TGTGCCAGCAGCTTACAGGGCTACGAGCAGTACTTC.

The V call is TRBV28, the J call TRBJ2-7; D remains ambiguous. V dropped 6 bases and J dropped 1 base, with 4 bases sitting between them. The germline V gene has CDR1 MDHEN and CDR2 SYDVKM. This CDR3 region has 11 residues. CDR3 sequence reads: CASSQSYEQYF. For the CDR3, the DNA is TGTGCCAGCAGCCAATCCTACGAGCAGTACTTC.

The chain employs TRBV29-1 and TRBJ2-1; 10 bases line up with TRBD2. Per the germline V gene, CDR1 is SQVTM and CDR2 is ANQGSEA. The CDR3 runs to 14 residues. V lost 7 bases to trimming and J lost 9 bases; unmatched junction nucleotides: 12. CDR3 residues: CSARSGRAQGEQFF. CDR3 nucleotides: TGCAGCGCCAGGAGCGGGAGGGCCCAAGGTGAGCAGTTCTTC.

The chain combines TRBV5-4 with TRBJ1-1; 8 nucleotides match TRBD1. V gave up 0 bases and J gave up 7 bases; unmatched junction bases: 5. Germline V lookup: CDR1 SGHNT, CDR2 YYREEE (reference sequence). The CDR3 is 14 residues long. The CDR3 DNA is TGTGCCAGCAGCTTGGCCAGGGGGCGGGGTGAAGCTTTCTTT. It specifies CASSLARGRGEAFF.

V is TRBV29-1 and J is TRBJ1-2; D unresolved. Germline values: CDR1 SQVTM, CDR2 ANQGSEA. The CDR3 extends over 12 amino acids. The germline V and J ends were trimmed by 7 bases and 8 bases, with 17 bases remaining between them. The CDR3 region is CSATDPGMGYTF. CDR3 coding DNA: TGCAGCGCCACAGACCCGGGGATGGGCTACACCTTC.

The count of this clone is one. CDR3 bases: TGTGCCAGTAGTATTGGTGCTAGCGGTAGCTCCTACGAGCAGTACTTC. Translated: CASSIGASGSSYEQYF. This chain uses TRBV19 with TRBJ2-7; 7 bases align to TRBD2. The CDR3 has 16 residues. Trimming at V came to 3 bases and at J to 0 bases, leaving 8 bases not matched to a gene. From germline, CDR1 is LNHDA and CDR2 SQIVND (reference sequence).

The chain combines TRBV28 with TRBJ1-2; 9 bases align to TRBD1. Germline V gene sequence: CDR1 MDHEN, CDR2 SYDVKM. Trimming at V came to 6 bases and at J to 2 bases, leaving 7 bases not matched to a gene. The CDR3 is 15 residues long. The CDR3 here is CASRHDRGTNYGYTF. DNA for the CDR3: TGTGCCAGCAGGCACGACAGGGGGACAAACTATGGCTACACCTTC.

This chain links TRBV19 with TRBJ2-5; the match to TRBD2 covers 13 bases. V lost 3 bases and J lost 5; bases outside the gene matches: 15. CDR3 length: 19 residues. Germline V gene data show CDR1 as LNHDA and CDR2 as SQIVND (reference sequence). This CDR3 reads CASSIGGTSGIGARETQYF. Here the CDR3 DNA reads TGTGCCAGTAGTATCGGCGGGACTAGCGGGATAGGAGCTAGGGAGACCCAGTACTTC.

This chain uses TRBV19 with TRBJ2-1; D is unclear. Germline CDR1 and CDR2: LNHDA and SQIVND (reference sequence). V lost 1 base to trimming and J lost 4 bases, with 20 bases between them. The CDR3 totals 18 residues. In nucleotides, the CDR3 is TGTGCCAGTAGTATAGGAGGCCTGGCGAGGTTGGGGTACAATGAGCAGTTCTTC. It is translated as CASSIGGLARLGYNEQFF.